Listed below are T cell receptor beta chains from one sample, sequenced in a study of human T cells and chemical hapten exposure. TCRdb reprocessed the 5' RACE reads via MiXCR and lists one record per CDR3 protein. Of tens of thousands of distinct CDR3 sequences listed, around 15% are singletons. The receptors derive from a female donor in good health. The CDR3 runs from the conserved cysteine through the conserved F or W. The D gene is left open where the match is weak. The size entry is marked missing in some rows and otherwise reads once, few, many or a size class.

CDR3 DNA: TGTGCCAGCAGCTTAGTGGGGGGAAACGAGCAGTACTTC; CDR3 protein: CASSLVGGNEQYF; J gene: TRBJ2-7; clone size: .; D gene: .; V gene: TRBV7-2
CDR3 DNA: TGTGCCAGTAGTCCCGACAGGGGGCTAGACACCGGGGAGCTGTTTTTT; CDR3 protein: CASSPDRGLDTGELFF; J gene: TRBJ2-2; clone size: few; D gene: TRBD1; V gene: TRBV19
CDR3 DNA: TGTGCCAGCAAGAGGGACGGGGGAAGAGATACGCAGTATTTT; CDR3 protein: CASKRDGGRDTQYF; J gene: TRBJ2-3; clone size: few; D gene: .; V gene: TRBV12-3/TRBV12-4
CDR3 DNA: TGTGCCAGCAGCCATCAGGGGGACTCGTATGAAGCTTTCTTT; CDR3 protein: CASSHQGDSYEAFF; J gene: TRBJ1-1; clone size: .; D gene: TRBD1; V gene: TRBV5-6
CDR3 DNA: TGCAGCGTTGAAGGACCGGGACAACCCTACGAGCAGTACTTC; CDR3 protein: CSVEGPGQPYEQYF; J gene: TRBJ2-7; clone size: .; D gene: .; V gene: TRBV29-1
CDR3 DNA: TGTGCCAGCAGTTTAGACAGGGGGGCCAACGTCCTGACTTTC; CDR3 protein: CASSLDRGANVLTF; J gene: TRBJ2-6; clone size: few; D gene: .; V gene: TRBV12-3/TRBV12-4
CDR3 DNA: TGTGCCAGCAGCTTAACGTCGGGGGCAGGGGGCTCTGAAGCTTTCTTT; CDR3 protein: CASSLTSGAGGSEAFF; J gene: TRBJ1-1; clone size: .; D gene: TRBD1; V gene: TRBV7-9
CDR3 DNA: TGTGCCAGCTCACCAGCGCGGGACAGGTCGGAGTTTAGCGGACGCGGCCTAGACATTCAGTACTTC; CDR3 protein: CASSPARDRSEFSGRGLDIQYF; J gene: TRBJ2-4; clone size: .; D gene: TRBD1; V gene: TRBV18
CDR3 DNA: TGTGCCAGCAGAACCGGGACTAGCGGGCGAGGTTTAGATACGCAGTATTTT; CDR3 protein: CASRTGTSGRGLDTQYF; J gene: TRBJ2-3; clone size: .; D gene: TRBD2; V gene: TRBV5-4
CDR3 DNA: TGTGCTAGTGGTTTGTTCGTCACCGGGGAGCTGTTTTTT; CDR3 protein: CASGLFVTGELFF; J gene: TRBJ2-2; clone size: .; D gene: .; V gene: TRBV12-5
CDR3 DNA: TGTGCCAGCAGTGAAGCAACAGTTTCTAACTATGGCTACACCTTC; CDR3 protein: CASSEATVSNYGYTF; J gene: TRBJ1-2; clone size: .; D gene: .; V gene: TRBV6-1
CDR3 DNA: TGCGCCAGCAGCTTCATCTTTGGTGAAGAGACCCAGTACTTC; CDR3 protein: CASSFIFGEETQYF; J gene: TRBJ2-5; clone size: .; D gene: .; V gene: TRBV5-1
CDR3 DNA: TGCAGTGCCCACCCCATGAGGGTTCCAGCGGACCAGTACTTC; CDR3 protein: CSAHPMRVPADQYF; J gene: TRBJ2-5; clone size: .; D gene: .; V gene: TRBV20-1
CDR3 DNA: TGTGCCAGCAGTTACCCCCAGGGGCCCTCAACTAATGAAAAACTGTTTTTT; CDR3 protein: CASSYPQGPSTNEKLFF; J gene: TRBJ1-4; clone size: .; D gene: .; V gene: TRBV6-6
CDR3 DNA: TGTGCCAGCAGGACCCCTAGCGCCCAGGCGGCAAATGAGCAGTTCTTC; CDR3 protein: CASRTPSAQAANEQFF; J gene: TRBJ2-1; clone size: .; D gene: .; V gene: TRBV2
CDR3 DNA: TGTGCCAGCAGTTACATAGGAAGAGGGAGCGGCCATGAGCAGTTCTTC; CDR3 protein: CASSYIGRGSGHEQFF; J gene: TRBJ2-1; clone size: few; D gene: .; V gene: TRBV6-6
CDR3 DNA: TGTGCCAGCAGCCAAGAGTCCCGGACTGAAGCTTTCTTT; CDR3 protein: CASSQESRTEAFF; J gene: TRBJ1-1; clone size: few; D gene: .; V gene: TRBV3-1
CDR3 DNA: TGTGCCAGCAGCCAAGTTTCCAACATTCAGTACTTC; CDR3 protein: CASSQVSNIQYF; J gene: TRBJ2-4; clone size: .; D gene: .; V gene: TRBV14
CDR3 DNA: TGTGCCAGCAGCCAAGTCGCGGGGCGAAGGAAGCAGTACTTC; CDR3 protein: CASSQVAGRRKQYF; J gene: TRBJ2-7; clone size: few; D gene: .; V gene: TRBV14
CDR3 DNA: TGTGCCAGCAAGACAGAGTCTGGGGCCAACGTCCTGACTTTC; CDR3 protein: CASKTESGANVLTF; J gene: TRBJ2-6; clone size: .; D gene: .; V gene: TRBV2
CDR3 DNA: TGCGCCAGCAGCTTATTACAGAGCTCAGACATTCAGTACTTC; CDR3 protein: CASSLLQSSDIQYF; J gene: TRBJ2-4; clone size: few; D gene: .; V gene: TRBV5-1
CDR3 DNA: TGCGCCAGCAGCGCCAGCCCCACTAGCGGGGGGGCCCGAGATACGCAGTATTTT; CDR3 protein: CASSASPTSGGARDTQYF; J gene: TRBJ2-3; clone size: .; D gene: TRBD2; V gene: TRBV5-1